Sequencing of this TCR beta chain was carried out in a study of T cell responses to AZD1222 COVID-19 vaccine. Only in-frame clones appear in the TCRdb table, and some are missing; sequencing was by immunoSEQ multiplex PCR. The sample carries around 44,000 clones, 86% recorded once. The V gene end was trimmed by 0 bases and the J gene end by 9 bases; junction bases not matched to a gene: 7. CDR3 length: 16 amino acids. Germline V lookup: CDR1 SGHRS, CDR2 YFSETQ. Sample: peripheral blood, taken 28 days after the second AZD1222 dose. The TCR sequence derives from an adult who received the AZD1222 COVID-19 vaccine. This sequence joins TRBV5-1 and TRBJ2-1, with 12 positions matching TRBD2. The CDR3 loop reads CASSLVSSGRAIEQFF. DNA for the CDR3: TGCGCCAGCAGCTTGGTGTCTAGCGGGAGGGCCATTGAGCAGTTCTTC.